This TCR beta chain originates from a study of beta chain features in type 1 diabetes. The CDR3 runs 16 residues. Germline CDR1 is SGHNT and CDR2 is YYREEE (reference sequence). V lost 4 bases to trimming and J lost 7 bases; unmatched junction nucleotides: 12. One heparinised draw, averaging around 120 mL, was taken per donor. Notes on this clone: Its target is unknown.

Study-wide points: Moderate yet significant TCRB CDR3 shortening was seen in Type 1 diabetes patients in all four CD4+ subsets. Cells expressing TCR highly could be over-represented by cDNA sequencing. PCR might favor shorter templates, but any such skew would affect patients and controls equally. VDJ junctions from patients with type 1 diabetes contained fewer insertions and more deletions.

The entirety of the isolated RNA underwent reverse transcription, so expressed TCRB transcripts were sequenced. Clones were read by immunoSEQ multiplex PCR, and TCRdb kept only the in-frame ones, dropping some. The repertoire holds around 250,000 clones, with around 15% as singletons. This receptor was identified in a young man with type 1 diabetes. Material for sequencing was naive CD4+ T cells from blood. The chain uses TRBV5-4 and TRBJ2-1, with TRBD2 identical over 9 bases. The CDR3 here is CASSPPNSGSRNEQFF. In nucleotides, the CDR3 is TGTGCCAGCAGCCCCCCAAATAGCGGGAGTCGTAATGAGCAGTTCTTC.